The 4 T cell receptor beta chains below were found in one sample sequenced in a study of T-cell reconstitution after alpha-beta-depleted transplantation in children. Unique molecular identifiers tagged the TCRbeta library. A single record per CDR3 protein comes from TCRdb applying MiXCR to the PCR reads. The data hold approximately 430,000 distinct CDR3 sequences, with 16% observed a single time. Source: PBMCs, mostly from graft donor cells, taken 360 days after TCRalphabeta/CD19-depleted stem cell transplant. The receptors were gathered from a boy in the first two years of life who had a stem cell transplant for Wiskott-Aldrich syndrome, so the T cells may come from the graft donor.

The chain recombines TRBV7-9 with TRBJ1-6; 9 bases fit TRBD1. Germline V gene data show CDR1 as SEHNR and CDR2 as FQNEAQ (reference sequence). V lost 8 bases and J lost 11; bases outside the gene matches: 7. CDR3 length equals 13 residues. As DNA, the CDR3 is TGTGCCAGCGGGACAGGGACGAGGACACCCCTCCACTTT. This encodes CASGTGTRTPLHF.

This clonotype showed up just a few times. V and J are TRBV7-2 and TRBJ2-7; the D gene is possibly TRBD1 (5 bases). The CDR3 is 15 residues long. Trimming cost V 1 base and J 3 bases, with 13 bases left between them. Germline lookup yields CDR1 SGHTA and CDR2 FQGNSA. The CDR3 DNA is TGTGCCAGCAGCTTAGAGGGGTACCCCTACTACGAGCAGTACTTC. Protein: CASSLEGYPYYEQYF.

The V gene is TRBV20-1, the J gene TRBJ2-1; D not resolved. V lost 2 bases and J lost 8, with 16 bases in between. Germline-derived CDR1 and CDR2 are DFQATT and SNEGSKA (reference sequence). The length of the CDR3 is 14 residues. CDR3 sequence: CSARSLGMGDEQFF. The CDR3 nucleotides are TGCAGTGCTAGAAGCCTAGGCATGGGCGATGAGCAGTTCTTC.

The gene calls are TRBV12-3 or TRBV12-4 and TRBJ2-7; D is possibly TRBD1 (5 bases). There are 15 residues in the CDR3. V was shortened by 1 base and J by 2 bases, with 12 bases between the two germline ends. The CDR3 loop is CASSLGYRPPYEQYF. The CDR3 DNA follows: TGTGCCAGCAGTTTAGGTTACAGGCCACCCTACGAGCAGTACTTC.